These 14 T cell receptor beta chains share one sample of origin, sequenced in a study of T cell responses to AZD1222 COVID-19 vaccine. Some clones are missing from TCRdb's copy, which holds only in-frame ones; the method was immunoSEQ multiplex PCR. Among tens of thousands of clones listed, around 90% were seen once. The specimen comprised peripheral blood, sampled on day 0 of AZD1222 vaccination. These receptors were taken from an adult in good health.

The chain joins TRBV19 to TRBJ1-5; TRBD1 aligns across 8 bases. Trimming removed 7 bases from V and 1 base from J; junction bases left unmatched: 9. This CDR3 has 16 residues. The germline gives CDR1 LNHDA, CDR2 SQIVND (reference sequence). The DNA of the CDR3 is TGTGCCAGTACCCTCGACAGGGGAGGAAGCAATCAGCCCCAGCATTTT. Its translation: CASTLDRGGSNQPQHF.

The chain is built from TRBV6-5 and TRBJ1-2; TRBD1 might be the D (5 bases). Per the germline V gene, CDR1 is MNHEY and CDR2 is SVGAGI. This CDR3 spans 14 amino acids. The V end was cut by 2 bases, the J end by 4 bases, with 11 bases between. The CDR3 reads CASSYGAASYGYTF. CDR3 DNA: TGTGCCAGCAGTTACGGGGCAGCGAGCTATGGCTACACCTTC.

The V call is TRBV27, the J call TRBJ2-3; D remains unclear. Germline assignment: CDR1 MNHEY and CDR2 SMNVEV (reference sequence). CDR3 length equals 12 residues. Between the trimmed V and J ends, which lost 7 bases and 0 bases, there was a span of 5 bases. Written as DNA, the CDR3 is TGTGCCAGCATTACCAGCACAGATACGCAGTATTTT. Protein product: CASITSTDTQYF.

This clone was observed a handful of times. This chain connects TRBV5-6 to TRBJ2-7, with 7 positions matching TRBD1. The germline V gene encodes CDR1 SGHDT and CDR2 YYEEEE. V was pared by 1 base and J by 0 bases, with 13 bases of the junction left unmatched. CDR3 length equals 18 residues. The CDR3 protein is CASSLKRYRGRSSYEQYF. Written as DNA, the CDR3 is TGTGCCAGCAGCTTGAAAAGGTACAGGGGTCGGAGCTCCTACGAGCAGTACTTC.

The genes are TRBV18 and TRBJ2-7; 7 nucleotides align to TRBD2. CDR3 length equals 14 residues. CDR1 and CDR2 from the germline V gene are KGHSH and LQKENI. The ends lost 6 bases at V and 6 bases at J; junction bases unmatched: 11. CDR3 sequence: CASSPGLGHSEQYF. In DNA form, the CDR3 reads TGTGCCAGCTCCCCCGGACTAGGGCACAGCGAGCAGTACTTC.

The V gene is TRBV27, the J gene TRBJ1-1; perhaps TRBD1 as D (5 bases). The CDR3 runs 14 residues. Germline lookup yields CDR1 MNHEY and CDR2 SMNVEV (reference sequence). The CDR3 reads CASRPPGPNTEAFF. CDR3 nucleotide sequence: TGTGCTTCAAGGCCCCCGGGGCCGAACACTGAAGCTTTCTTT.

The chain uses TRBV5-1 and TRBJ2-3; D is uncertain. Germline assignment: CDR1 SGHRS and CDR2 YFSETQ. Between the trimmed V and J ends, which lost 3 bases and 3 bases, there was a span of 8 bases. The CDR3 loop spans 13 amino acids. The DNA of the CDR3 is TGCGCCAGCAGCTCCCGGAGAACAGATACGCAGTATTTT. It yields the protein CASSSRRTDTQYF.

CDR3 DNA: TGTGCCAGCAGCCAGGCAACTAGCGGGGGTTACAATGAGCAGTTCTTC. It translates to CASSQATSGGYNEQFF. The gene calls are TRBV4-2 and TRBJ2-1, with 11 bases matching TRBD2. V lost 3 bases to trimming and J lost 4 bases; unmatched junction nucleotides: 5. This CDR3 is built from 16 residues. CDR1 LGHNA and CDR2 YNFKEQ come from the germline V gene.

V is TRBV5-1 and J is TRBJ2-3; D is undetermined. Trimming cost V 0 bases and J 2 bases, with 7 bases left between them. CDR1 and CDR2 (germline): SGHRS, YFSETQ. This CDR3 is built from 14 residues. CDR3 sequence reads: CASSLGRATDTQYF. The CDR3 bases are TGCGCCAGCAGCTTGGGCCGGGCCACAGATACGCAGTATTTT.

The V gene is TRBV19, the J gene TRBJ1-5, with TRBD1 matching over 9 bases. The CDR3 runs to 14 residues. The J segment lost 4 bases and the V segment lost 6 bases, leaving 4 bases of the junction unmatched. Germline CDR1 LNHDA, CDR2 SQIVND (reference sequence). DNA for the CDR3: TGTGCCAGTAGGCGGACAGGGGATAATCAGCCCCAGCATTTT. This gives the protein CASRRTGDNQPQHF.

This chain joins TRBV11-1 and TRBJ1-5; D is uncertain. V was pared by 2 bases and J by 6 bases, with 8 bases between. The CDR3 extends over 13 amino acids. The germline gives CDR1 SGHAT, CDR2 FQDESV (reference sequence). The DNA for the CDR3 is TGTGCCAGCAGCTTAAGCCCCCGTCAGCCCCAGCATTTT. Its protein product is CASSLSPRQPQHF. Full variable domain (rest looked up from reference TRBV11-1 and TRBJ1-5): EAEVAQSPRYKITEKSQAVAFWCDPISGHATLYWYRQILGQGPELLVQFQDESVVDDSQLPKDRFSAERLKGVDSTLKIQPAELGDSAMYLCASSLSPRQPQHFGDGTRLSIL.

The chain recombines TRBV7-2 with TRBJ1-5, with D possibly matching TRBD1 (5 bases). CDR1 is SGHTA, CDR2 FQGNSA, per germline. The CDR3 runs 17 residues. V was pared by 1 base and J by 3 bases, with 16 bases between. DNA of the CDR3: TGTGCCAGCAGCTTAGAATTTTTTCGGGGGATCAATCAGCCCCAGCATTTT. This encodes CASSLEFFRGINQPQHF.

This clone was recorded only once. The chain links TRBV28 to TRBJ1-5; D ambiguous. The V gene lost 4 bases and the J gene lost 2 bases, with 15 bases spanning the gap. Germline values: CDR1 MDHEN, CDR2 SYDVKM. This CDR3 is 16 amino acids long. DNA for the CDR3: TGTGCCAGCAGTTCGTATGGGAGTAAGGGCAATCAGCCCCAGCATTTT. The encoded protein is CASSSYGSKGNQPQHF.

The V gene is TRBV24-1, the J gene TRBJ1-2; D not certain. CDR3 size: 11 residues. CDR1 is KGHDR, CDR2 SFDVKD, per germline. V lost 4 bases and J 4 bases, leaving 3 bases between the germline ends. Here the CDR3 DNA reads TGTGCCACCAGTGACCCCTATGGCTACACCTTC. Translating gives CATSDPYGYTF.